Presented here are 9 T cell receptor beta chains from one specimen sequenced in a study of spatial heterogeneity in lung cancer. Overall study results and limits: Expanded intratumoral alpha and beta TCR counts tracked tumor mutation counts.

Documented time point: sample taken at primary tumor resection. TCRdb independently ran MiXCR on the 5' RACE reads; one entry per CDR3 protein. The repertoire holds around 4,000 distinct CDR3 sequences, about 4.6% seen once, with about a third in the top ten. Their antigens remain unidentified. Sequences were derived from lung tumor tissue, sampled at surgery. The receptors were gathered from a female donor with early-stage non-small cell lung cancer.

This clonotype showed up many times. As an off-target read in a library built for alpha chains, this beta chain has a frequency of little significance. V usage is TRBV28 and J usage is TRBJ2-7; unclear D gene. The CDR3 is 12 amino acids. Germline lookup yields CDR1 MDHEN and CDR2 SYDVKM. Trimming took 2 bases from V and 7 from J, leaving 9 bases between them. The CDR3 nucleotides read TGTGCCAGCAGTTTACGGGTTAAGGAGCAGTACTTC. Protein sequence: CASSLRVKEQYF.

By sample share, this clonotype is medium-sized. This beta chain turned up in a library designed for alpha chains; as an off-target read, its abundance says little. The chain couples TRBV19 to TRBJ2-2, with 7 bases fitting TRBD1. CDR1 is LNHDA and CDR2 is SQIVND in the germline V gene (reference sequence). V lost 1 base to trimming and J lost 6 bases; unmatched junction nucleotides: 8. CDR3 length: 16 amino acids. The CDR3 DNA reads TGTGCCAGTAGTATAGGAGGGGGCGAAATACCCGGGGAGCTGTTTTTT. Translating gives CASSIGGGEIPGELFF.

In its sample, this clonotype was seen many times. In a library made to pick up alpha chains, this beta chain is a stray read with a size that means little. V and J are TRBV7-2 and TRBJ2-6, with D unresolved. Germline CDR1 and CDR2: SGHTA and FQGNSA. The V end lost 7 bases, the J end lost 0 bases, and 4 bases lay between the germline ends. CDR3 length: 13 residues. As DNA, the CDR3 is TGTGCCAGCATGTACTCTGGGGCCAACGTCCTGACTTTC. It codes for CASMYSGANVLTF.

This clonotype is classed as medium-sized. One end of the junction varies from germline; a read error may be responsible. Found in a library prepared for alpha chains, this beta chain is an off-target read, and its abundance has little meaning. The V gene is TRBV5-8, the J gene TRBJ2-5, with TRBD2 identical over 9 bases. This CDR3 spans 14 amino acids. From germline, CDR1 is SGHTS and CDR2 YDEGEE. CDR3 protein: CASSLALAGETQYF. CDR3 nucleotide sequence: TGTGCCAGCAGTTTGGCACTAGCGGGAGAGACCCAGTACTTC.

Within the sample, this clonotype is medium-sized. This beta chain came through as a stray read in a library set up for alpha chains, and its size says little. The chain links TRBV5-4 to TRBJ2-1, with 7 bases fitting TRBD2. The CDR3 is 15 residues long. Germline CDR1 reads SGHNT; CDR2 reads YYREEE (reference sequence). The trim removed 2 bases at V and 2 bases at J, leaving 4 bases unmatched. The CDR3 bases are TGTGCCAGCAGCTTTGAGGGAGGGGCCTACAATGAGCAGTTCTTC. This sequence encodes CASSFEGGAYNEQFF.

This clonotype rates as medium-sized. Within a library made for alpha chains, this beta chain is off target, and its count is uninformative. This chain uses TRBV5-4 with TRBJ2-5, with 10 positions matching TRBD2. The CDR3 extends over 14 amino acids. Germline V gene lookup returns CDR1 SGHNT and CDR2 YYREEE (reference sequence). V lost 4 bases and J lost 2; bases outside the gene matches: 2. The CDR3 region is CASSQAGGQETQYF. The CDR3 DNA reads TGTGCCAGCAGCCAAGCGGGGGGGCAAGAGACCCAGTACTTC.

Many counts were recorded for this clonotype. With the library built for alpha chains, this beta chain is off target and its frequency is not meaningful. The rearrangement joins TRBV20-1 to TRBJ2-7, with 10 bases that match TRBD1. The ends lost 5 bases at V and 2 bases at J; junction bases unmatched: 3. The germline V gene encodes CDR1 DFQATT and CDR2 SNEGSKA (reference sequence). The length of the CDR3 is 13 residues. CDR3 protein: CSASTGGAYEQYV. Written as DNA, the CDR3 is TGCAGTGCTTCGACAGGGGGCGCCTACGAGCAGTACGTC.

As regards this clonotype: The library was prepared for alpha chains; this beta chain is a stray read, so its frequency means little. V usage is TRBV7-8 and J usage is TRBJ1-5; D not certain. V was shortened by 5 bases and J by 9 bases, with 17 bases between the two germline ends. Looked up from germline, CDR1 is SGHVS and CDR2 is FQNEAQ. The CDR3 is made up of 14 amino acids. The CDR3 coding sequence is TGTGCCAGCAGCGCGACCGATTCGGTGGGGCCCCAGCATTTT. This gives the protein CASSATDSVGPQHF.

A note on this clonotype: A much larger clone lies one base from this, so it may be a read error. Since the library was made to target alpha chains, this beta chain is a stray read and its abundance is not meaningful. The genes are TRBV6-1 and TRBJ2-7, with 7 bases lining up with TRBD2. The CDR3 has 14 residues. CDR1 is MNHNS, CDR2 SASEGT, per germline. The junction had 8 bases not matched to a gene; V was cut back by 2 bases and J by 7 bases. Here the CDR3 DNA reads TGTGCCAGCAGTGAACTAGCGGTATATAAAGAGCAGTACTTC. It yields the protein CASSELAVYKEQYF.